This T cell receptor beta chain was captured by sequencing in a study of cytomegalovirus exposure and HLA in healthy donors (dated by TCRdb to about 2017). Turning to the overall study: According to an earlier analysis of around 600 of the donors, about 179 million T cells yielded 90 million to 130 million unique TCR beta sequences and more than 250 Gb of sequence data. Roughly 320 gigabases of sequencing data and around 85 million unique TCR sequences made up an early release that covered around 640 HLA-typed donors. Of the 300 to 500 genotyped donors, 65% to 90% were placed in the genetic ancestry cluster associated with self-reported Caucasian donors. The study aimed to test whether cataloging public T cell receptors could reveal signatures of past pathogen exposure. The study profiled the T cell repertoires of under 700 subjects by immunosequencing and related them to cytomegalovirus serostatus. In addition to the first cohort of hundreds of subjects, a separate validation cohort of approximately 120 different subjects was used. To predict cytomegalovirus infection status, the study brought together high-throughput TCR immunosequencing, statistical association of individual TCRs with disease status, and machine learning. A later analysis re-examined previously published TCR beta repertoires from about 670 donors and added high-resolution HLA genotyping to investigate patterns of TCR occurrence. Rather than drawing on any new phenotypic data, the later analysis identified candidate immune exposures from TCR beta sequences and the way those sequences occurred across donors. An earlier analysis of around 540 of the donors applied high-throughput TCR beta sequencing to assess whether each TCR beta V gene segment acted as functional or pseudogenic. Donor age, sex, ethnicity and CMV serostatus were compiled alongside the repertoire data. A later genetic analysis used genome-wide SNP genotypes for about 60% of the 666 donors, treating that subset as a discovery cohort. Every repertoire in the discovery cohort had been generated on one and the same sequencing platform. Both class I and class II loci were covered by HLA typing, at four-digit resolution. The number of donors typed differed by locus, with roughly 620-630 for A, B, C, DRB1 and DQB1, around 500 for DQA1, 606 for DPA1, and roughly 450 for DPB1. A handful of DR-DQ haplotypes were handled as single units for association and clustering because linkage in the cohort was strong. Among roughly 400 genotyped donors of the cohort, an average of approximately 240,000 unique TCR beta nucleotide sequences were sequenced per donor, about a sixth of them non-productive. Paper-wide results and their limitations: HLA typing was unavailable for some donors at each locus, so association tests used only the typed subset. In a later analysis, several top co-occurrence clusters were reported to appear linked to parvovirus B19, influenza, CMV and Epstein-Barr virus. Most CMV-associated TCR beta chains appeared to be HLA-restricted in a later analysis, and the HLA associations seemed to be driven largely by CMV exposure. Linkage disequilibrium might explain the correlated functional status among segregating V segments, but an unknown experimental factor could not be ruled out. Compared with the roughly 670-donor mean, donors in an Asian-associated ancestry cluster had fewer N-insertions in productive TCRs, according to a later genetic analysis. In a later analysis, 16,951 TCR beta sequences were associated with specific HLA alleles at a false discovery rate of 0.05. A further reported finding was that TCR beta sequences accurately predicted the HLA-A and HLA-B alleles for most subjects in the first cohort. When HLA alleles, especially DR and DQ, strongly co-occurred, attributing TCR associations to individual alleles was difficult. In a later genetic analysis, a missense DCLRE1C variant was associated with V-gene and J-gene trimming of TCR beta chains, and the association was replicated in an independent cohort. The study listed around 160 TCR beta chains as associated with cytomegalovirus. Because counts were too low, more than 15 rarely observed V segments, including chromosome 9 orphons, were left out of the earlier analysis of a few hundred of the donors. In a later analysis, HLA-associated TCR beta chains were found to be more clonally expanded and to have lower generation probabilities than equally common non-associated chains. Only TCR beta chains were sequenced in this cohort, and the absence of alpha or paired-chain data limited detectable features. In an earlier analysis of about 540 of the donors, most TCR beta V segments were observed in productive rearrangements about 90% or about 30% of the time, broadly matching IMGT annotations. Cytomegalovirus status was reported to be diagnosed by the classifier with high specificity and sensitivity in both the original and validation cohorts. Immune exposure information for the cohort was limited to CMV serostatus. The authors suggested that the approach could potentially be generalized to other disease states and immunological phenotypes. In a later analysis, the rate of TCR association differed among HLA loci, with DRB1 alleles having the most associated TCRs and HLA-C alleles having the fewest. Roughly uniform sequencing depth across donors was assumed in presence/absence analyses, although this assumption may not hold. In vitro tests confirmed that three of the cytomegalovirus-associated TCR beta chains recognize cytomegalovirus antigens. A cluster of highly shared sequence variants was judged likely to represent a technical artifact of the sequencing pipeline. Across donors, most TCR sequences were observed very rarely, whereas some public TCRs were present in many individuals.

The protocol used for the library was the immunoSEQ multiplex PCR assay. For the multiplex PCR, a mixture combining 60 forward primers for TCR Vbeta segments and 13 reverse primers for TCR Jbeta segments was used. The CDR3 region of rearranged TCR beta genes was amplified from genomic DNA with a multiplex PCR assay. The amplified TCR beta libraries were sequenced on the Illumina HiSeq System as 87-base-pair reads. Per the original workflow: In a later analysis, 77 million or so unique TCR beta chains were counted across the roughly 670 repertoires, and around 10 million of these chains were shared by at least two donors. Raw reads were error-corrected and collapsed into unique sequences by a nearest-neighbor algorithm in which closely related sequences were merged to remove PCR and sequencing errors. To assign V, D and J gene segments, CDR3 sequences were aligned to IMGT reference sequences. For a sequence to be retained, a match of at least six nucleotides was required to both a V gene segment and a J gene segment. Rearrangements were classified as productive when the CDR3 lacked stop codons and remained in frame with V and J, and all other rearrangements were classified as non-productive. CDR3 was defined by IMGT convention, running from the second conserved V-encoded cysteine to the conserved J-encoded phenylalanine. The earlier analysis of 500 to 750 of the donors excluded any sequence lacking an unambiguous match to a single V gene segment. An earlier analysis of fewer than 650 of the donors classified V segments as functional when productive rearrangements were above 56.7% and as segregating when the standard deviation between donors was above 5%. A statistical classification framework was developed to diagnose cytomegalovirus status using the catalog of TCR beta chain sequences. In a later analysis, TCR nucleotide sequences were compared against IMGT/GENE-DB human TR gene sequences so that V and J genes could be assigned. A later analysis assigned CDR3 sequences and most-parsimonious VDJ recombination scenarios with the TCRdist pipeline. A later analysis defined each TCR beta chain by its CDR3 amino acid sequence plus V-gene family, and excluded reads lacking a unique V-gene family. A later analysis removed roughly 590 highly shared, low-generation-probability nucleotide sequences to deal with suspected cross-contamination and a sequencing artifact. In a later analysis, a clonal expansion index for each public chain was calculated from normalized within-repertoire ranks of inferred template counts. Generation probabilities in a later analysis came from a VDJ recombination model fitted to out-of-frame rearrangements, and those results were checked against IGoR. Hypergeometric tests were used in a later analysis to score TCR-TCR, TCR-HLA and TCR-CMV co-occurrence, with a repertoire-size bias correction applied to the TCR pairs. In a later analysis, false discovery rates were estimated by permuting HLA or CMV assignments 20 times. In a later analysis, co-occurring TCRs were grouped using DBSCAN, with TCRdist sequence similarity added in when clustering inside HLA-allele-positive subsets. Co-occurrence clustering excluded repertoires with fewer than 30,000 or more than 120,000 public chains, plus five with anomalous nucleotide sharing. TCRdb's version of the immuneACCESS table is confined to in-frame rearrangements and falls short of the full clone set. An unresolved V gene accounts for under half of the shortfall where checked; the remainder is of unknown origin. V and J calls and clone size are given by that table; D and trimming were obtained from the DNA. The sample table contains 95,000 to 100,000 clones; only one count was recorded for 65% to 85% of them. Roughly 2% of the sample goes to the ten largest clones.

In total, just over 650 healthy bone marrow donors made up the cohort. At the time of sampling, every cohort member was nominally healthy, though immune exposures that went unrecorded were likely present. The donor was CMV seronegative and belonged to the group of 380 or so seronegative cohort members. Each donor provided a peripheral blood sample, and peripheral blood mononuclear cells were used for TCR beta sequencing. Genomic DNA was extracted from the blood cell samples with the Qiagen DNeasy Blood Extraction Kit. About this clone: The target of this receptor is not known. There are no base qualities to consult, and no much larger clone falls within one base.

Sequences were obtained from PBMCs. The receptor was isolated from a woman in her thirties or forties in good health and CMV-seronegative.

The CDR3 region reads CARGLAGNEQFF. The nucleotide sequence is given as TGTGCCAGGGGACTAGCGGGAAATGAGCAGTTCTTC. The chain was built from TRBV27 and TRBJ2-1; 13 central bases correspond to TRBD2. Compared with germline, V lacks 9 bases and J lacks 7 bases; bases without a gene match: 0. The CDR3 numbers 12 residues from cysteine through phenylalanine. Just the 36-base CDR3 DNA is kept, in frame starting at base 1. CDR1 and CDR2 are drawn from the germline V gene (reference sequence): MNHEY, SMNVEV.